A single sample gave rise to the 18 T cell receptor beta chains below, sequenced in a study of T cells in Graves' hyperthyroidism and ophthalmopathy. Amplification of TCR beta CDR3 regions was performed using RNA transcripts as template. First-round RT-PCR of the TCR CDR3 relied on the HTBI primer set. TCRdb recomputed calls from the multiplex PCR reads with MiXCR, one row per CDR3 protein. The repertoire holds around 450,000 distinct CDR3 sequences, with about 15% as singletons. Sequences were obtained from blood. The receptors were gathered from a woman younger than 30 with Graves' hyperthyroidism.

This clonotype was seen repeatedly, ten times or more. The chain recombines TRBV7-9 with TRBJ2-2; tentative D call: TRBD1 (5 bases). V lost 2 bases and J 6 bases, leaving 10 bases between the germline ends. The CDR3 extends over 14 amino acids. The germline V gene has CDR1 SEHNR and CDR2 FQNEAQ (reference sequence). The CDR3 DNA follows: TGTGCCAGCAGCTTAAATCTAGGGGCCGGGGAGCTGTTTTTT. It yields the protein CASSLNLGAGELFF.

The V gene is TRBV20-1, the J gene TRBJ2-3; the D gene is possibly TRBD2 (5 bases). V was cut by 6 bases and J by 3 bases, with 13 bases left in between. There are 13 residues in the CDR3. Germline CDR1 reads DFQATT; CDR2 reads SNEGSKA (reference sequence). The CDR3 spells CSAPTRRTDTQYF. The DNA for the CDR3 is TGCAGTGCCCCAACTAGAAGGACAGATACGCAGTATTTT.

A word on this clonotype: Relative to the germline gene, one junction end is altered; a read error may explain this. The CDR3 DNA is TGTGCCAGTAGTATATCTACGGGATACGTGCAGTACTTC. It codes for CASSISTGYVQYF. The chain links TRBV19 to TRBJ2-7; D is possibly TRBD2 (5 bases). Per the germline V gene, CDR1 is LNHDA and CDR2 is SQIVND (reference sequence). This CDR3 is built from 13 residues.

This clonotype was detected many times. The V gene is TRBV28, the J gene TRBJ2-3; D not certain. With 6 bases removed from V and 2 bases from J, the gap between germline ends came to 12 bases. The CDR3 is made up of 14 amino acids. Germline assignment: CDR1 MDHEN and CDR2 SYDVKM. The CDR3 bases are TGTGCCAGCAGCCCTTCAGAGTACACAGATACGCAGTATTTT. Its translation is CASSPSEYTDTQYF.

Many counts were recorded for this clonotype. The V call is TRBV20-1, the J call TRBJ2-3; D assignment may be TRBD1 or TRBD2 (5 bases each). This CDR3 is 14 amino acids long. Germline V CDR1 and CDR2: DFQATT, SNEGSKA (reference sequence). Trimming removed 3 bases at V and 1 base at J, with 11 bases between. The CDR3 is CSAREPGRTDTQYF. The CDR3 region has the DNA TGCAGTGCTAGGGAACCGGGACGCACAGATACGCAGTATTTT.

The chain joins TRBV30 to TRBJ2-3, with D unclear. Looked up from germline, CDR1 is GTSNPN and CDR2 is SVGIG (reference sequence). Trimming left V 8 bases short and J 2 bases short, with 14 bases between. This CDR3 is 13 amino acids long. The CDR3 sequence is CAPLHLFTDTQYF. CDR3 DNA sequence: TGTGCCCCACTACACCTTTTCACAGATACGCAGTATTTT. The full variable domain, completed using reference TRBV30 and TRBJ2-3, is SQTIHQWPATLVQPVGSPLSLECTVEGTSNPNLYWYRQAAGRGLQLLFYSVGIGQISSEVPQNLSASRPQDRQFILSSKKLLLSDSGFYLCAPLHLFTDTQYFGPGTRLTVL.

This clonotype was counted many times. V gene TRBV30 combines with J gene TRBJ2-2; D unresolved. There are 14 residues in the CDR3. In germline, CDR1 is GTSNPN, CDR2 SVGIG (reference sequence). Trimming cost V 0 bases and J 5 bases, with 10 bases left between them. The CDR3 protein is CAWSVRGLTGELFF. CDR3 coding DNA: TGTGCCTGGAGTGTACGAGGTTTAACCGGGGAGCTGTTTTTT.

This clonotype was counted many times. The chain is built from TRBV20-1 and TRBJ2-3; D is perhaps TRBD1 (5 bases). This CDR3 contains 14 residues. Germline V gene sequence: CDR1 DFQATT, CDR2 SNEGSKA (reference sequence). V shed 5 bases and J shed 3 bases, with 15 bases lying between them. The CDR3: CSAHQGSKTDTQYF. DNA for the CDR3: TGCAGTGCTCACCAGGGAAGCAAAACAGATACGCAGTATTTT.

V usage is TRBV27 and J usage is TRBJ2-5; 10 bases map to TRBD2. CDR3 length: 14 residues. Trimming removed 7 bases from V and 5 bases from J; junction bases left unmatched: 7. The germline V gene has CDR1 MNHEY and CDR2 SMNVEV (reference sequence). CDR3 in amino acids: CASTERGGRETQYF. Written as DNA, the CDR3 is TGTGCCAGCACCGAGCGGGGGGGGCGGGAGACCCAGTACTTC.

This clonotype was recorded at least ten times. DNA for the CDR3: TGTGCCAGTAGTGCTAACCCTACAGGGGCAGGGACTGAAGCTTTCTTT. Protein: CASSANPTGAGTEAFF. The chain combines TRBV19 with TRBJ1-1; 7 nucleotides agree with TRBD1. The CDR3 is 16 amino acids. V shed 5 bases, J shed 5 bases, and the junction held 14 bases outside the gene matches. Per the germline V gene, CDR1 is LNHDA and CDR2 is SQIVND (reference sequence).

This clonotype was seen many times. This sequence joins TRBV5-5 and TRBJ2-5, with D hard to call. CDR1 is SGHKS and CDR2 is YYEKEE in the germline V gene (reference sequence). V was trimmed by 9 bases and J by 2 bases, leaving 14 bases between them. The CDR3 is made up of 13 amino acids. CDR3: CATKKGIQETQYF. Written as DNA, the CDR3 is TGTGCCACAAAAAAGGGAATACAAGAGACCCAGTACTTC.

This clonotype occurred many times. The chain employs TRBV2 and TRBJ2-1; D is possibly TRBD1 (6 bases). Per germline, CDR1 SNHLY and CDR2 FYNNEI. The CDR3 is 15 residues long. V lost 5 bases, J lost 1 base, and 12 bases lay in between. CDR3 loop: CASSRWQGSYNEQFF. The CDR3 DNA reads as TGTGCCAGCAGTAGGTGGCAGGGGTCCTACAATGAGCAGTTCTTC.

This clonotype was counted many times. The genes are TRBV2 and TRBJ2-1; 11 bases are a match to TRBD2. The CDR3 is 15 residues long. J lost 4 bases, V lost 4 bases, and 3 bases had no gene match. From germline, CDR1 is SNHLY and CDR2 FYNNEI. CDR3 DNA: TGTGCCAGCAGTGGGACTAGCGGGTTTTACAATGAGCAGTTCTTC. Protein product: CASSGTSGFYNEQFF.

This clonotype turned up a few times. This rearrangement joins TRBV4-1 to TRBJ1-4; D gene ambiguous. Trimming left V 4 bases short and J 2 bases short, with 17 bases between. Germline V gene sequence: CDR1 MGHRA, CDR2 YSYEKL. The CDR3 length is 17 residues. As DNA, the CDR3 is TGCGCCAGCAGCCGAAACAAGAAGGTATCGACTAATGAAAAACTGTTTTTT. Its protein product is CASSRNKKVSTNEKLFF.

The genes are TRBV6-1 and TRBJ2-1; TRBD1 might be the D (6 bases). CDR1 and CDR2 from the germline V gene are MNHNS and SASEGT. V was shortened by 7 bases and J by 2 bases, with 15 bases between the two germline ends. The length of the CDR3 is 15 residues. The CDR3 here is CASKEPGQTYNEQFF. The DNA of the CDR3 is TGTGCCAGCAAGGAACCGGGACAAACCTACAATGAGCAGTTCTTC.

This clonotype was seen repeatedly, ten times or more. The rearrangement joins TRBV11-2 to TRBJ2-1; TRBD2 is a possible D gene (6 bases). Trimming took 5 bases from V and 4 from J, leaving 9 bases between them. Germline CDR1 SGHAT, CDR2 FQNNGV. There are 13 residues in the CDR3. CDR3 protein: CASSVGTYNEQFF. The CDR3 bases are TGTGCCAGCAGCGTTGGGACTTACAATGAGCAGTTCTTC.

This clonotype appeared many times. CDR3 loop: CASSPPPAPGELFF. DNA for the CDR3: TGTGCCAGCAGTCCCCCCCCCGCGCCCGGGGAGCTGTTTTTT. The chain has TRBV28 and TRBJ2-2; D is uncertain. This CDR3 region has 14 residues. Trimming left V 5 bases short and J 6 bases short, with 13 bases between. Germline V gene lookup returns CDR1 MDHEN and CDR2 SYDVKM.

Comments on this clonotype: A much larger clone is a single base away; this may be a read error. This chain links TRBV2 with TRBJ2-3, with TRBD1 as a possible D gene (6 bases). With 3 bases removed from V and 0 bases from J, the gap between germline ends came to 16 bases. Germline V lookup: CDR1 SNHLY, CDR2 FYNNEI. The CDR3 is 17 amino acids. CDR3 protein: CASSDIGSRGSTDTQYF. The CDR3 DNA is TGTGCCAGCAGTGATATTGGGAGCAGGGGAAGCACAGATACGCAGTATTTT.